One and the same sample provided the 21 T cell receptor beta chains below, sequenced in a study of shared clonotypes between healthy human individuals. The data were produced by immunoSEQ multiplex PCR, yet TCRdb's version contains in-frame clones alone and is incomplete. The table lists some 1,100,000 clones, 75% to 85% of them singletons. Sequencing was performed on memory CD4+ T cells from PBMCs. The subset: CD45RA-negative fraction. These receptors were obtained from a young man in good health. Some clones in this sample may be carry-over from other donors' samples.

The genes are TRBV7-6 and TRBJ2-5; no reliable D call. The V and J ends lost 1 base and 6 bases respectively, with 9 bases between them. The CDR3 extends over 13 amino acids. CDR1 SGHVS and CDR2 FNYEAQ come from the germline V gene. The CDR3 is CASSLGPWKTQYF. The CDR3 region has the DNA TGTGCCAGCAGCTTAGGACCCTGGAAGACCCAGTACTTC.

The chain couples TRBV4-2 to TRBJ2-2, with 7 bases fitting TRBD2. Per the germline V gene, CDR1 is LGHNA and CDR2 is YNFKEQ. V gave up 3 bases and J gave up 1 base; unmatched junction bases: 8. The CDR3 contains 17 residues. The chain's CDR3 is CASSHPRGGRNTGELFF. CDR3 bases: TGTGCCAGCAGCCACCCCCGGGGCGGGAGGAACACCGGGGAGCTGTTTTTT.

Comments on this clone: In the same sample, other DNA sequences code for this CDR3. The chain has TRBV7-8 and TRBJ2-7, with 7 bases that match TRBD1. The CDR3 has 12 residues. From germline, CDR1 is SGHVS and CDR2 FQNEAQ. Losses at the gene ends were 3 bases for V and 4 bases for J; bases not matched to a gene: 0. The CDR3 is CASSLTGYEQYF. The CDR3 DNA follows: TGTGCCAGCAGCTTGACAGGGTACGAGCAGTACTTC.

The chain joins TRBV7-3 to TRBJ2-3; 7 positions agree with TRBD2. CDR1 and CDR2 from the germline V gene are SGHTA and FQGTGA. This CDR3 has 16 amino acids. V lost 2 bases and J lost 2; bases outside the gene matches: 7. The CDR3 DNA sequence: TGTGCCAGCAGCTTACTCCCGGGACTAACCACAGATACGCAGTATTTT. The encoded protein is CASSLLPGLTTDTQYF. Combining the CDR3 with reference TRBV7-3 and TRBJ2-3 gives the whole variable domain GAGVSQTPSNKVTEKGKYVELRCDPISGHTALYWYRQSLGQGPEFLIYFQGTGAADDSGLPNDRFFAVRPEGSVSTLKIQRTERGDSAVYLCASSLLPGLTTDTQYFGPGTRLTVL.

This chain uses TRBV28 with TRBJ2-7, with D unresolved. Germline V lookup: CDR1 MDHEN, CDR2 SYDVKM. The length of the CDR3 is 13 residues. With 8 bases removed from V and 6 bases from J, the gap between germline ends came to 17 bases. The CDR3 DNA reads TGTGCCAGCCGAAGCCCAGGAAACGGCGAGCAGTACTTC. Translation gives CASRSPGNGEQYF.

On this clone itself: This may stem from a read error, because a much larger clone lies one nucleotide away. This chain links TRBV6-5 with TRBJ1-2, with D possibly TRBD1 on 6 matching bases. This CDR3 is 15 amino acids long. Deletions cut 0 bases from V and 6 bases from J, with 14 bases between. Germline CDR1 reads MNHEY; CDR2 reads SVGAGI. CDR3 DNA sequence: TGTGCCAGCAGTTACTCGATAGCCACAGGGAATGGCTACACCTTC. It codes for CASSYSIATGNGYTF.

This clone occurred a few times. This chain connects TRBV21-1 to TRBJ2-2; the table's D call of TRBD2 was not tested on the DNA. TRBV21-1 represents a pseudogene. This CDR3 is built from 17 residues. CDR3 in amino acids: CATPRVGDPGMGRELFF. CDR3 nucleotides: TGTGCCACCCCGAGGGTTGGGGATCCAGGCATGGGAAGGGAGCTGTTTTTT.

This chain joins TRBV7-9 and TRBJ1-1; TRBD1 matches 11 bases. V shed 1 base and J 4 bases; nucleotides not matched to a gene: 8. Germline loops: CDR1 SEHNR, CDR2 FQNEAQ (reference sequence). This CDR3 is 17 amino acids long. CDR3 sequence (DNA): TGTGCCAGCAGCTTAGGGCGGACAGGGGGCTTCGGCACTGAAGCTTTCTTT. It yields the protein CASSLGRTGGFGTEAFF.

The chain links TRBV6-5 to TRBJ2-5; D tentatively fits TRBD1 or TRBD2 (5 bases each). Per the germline V gene, CDR1 is MNHEY and CDR2 is SVGAGI. This CDR3 contains 13 residues. V was cut by 5 bases and J by 5 bases, with 12 bases left in between. The CDR3 DNA reads TGTGCCAGCAGTCAACGAGGGGAGGAGACCCAGTACTTC. Protein product: CASSQRGEETQYF.

This chain uses TRBV6-1 with TRBJ2-7, with D possibly matching TRBD1 (5 bases). CDR1 and CDR2 (germline): MNHNS, SASEGT. Trimming pared 5 bases from V and 2 bases from J, leaving 10 bases between. The CDR3 sequence is 13 residues long. CDR3 in DNA: TGTGCCAGCAGTCGAGACAGCACCTACGAGCAGTACTTC. Translation: CASSRDSTYEQYF.

This clone was detected only once. The rearrangement joins TRBV19 to TRBJ1-2, with a weak D call TRBD1 (5 bases). Trimming stripped 7 bases from V and 1 base from J, with 10 bases between. CDR3 length: 13 amino acids. Looked up from germline, CDR1 is LNHDA and CDR2 is SQIVND (reference sequence). The CDR3 DNA reads TGTGCCAGTACACGACAGTTTAACTATGGCTACACCTTC. Translation: CASTRQFNYGYTF.

This clone was picked up a small number of times. The rearrangement joins TRBV11-2 to TRBJ2-3; possible D gene TRBD2, 5 bases. V dropped 1 base and J dropped 8 bases, with 7 bases sitting between them. This CDR3 region has 12 residues. From germline, CDR1 is SGHAT and CDR2 FQNNGV. This CDR3 reads CASSLVGVTQYF. The CDR3 DNA is TGTGCCAGCAGCTTAGTCGGGGTTACGCAGTATTTT. Supplemented by reference TRBV11-2 and TRBJ2-3, the full variable domain reads EAGVAQSPRYKIIEKRQSVAFWCNPISGHATLYWYQQILGQGPKLLIQFQNNGVVDDSQLPKDRFSAERLKGVDSTLKIQPAKLEDSAVYLCASSLVGVTQYFGPGTRLTVL.

The chain is built from TRBV5-1 and TRBJ2-7; 11 nucleotides match TRBD2. CDR1 is SGHRS, CDR2 YFSETQ, per germline. The V segment lost 4 bases and the J segment 7 bases; nucleotides outside the gene matches: 7. The CDR3 has 14 amino acids. The CDR3 reads CASSISGRAGEQYF. The CDR3 nucleotides are TGCGCCAGCAGCATTAGCGGGAGGGCCGGTGAGCAGTACTTC.

This clone was picked up a small number of times. The chain employs TRBV29-1 and TRBJ1-1, with D hard to call. Germline-derived CDR1 and CDR2 are SQVTM and ANQGSEA. Trimming took 4 bases from V and 1 from J, leaving 10 bases between them. The CDR3 is 13 residues long. The DNA of the CDR3 is TGCAGCGTTGGTCCTCAAGAGAACACTGAAGCTTTCTTT. Translation gives CSVGPQENTEAFF.

The V call is TRBV5-1, the J call TRBJ2-1; 11 bases align to TRBD2. V trimming: 4 bases; J trimming: 2 bases; junction bases outside the gene matches: 8. The V gene's germline CDR1 is SGHRS and CDR2 YFSETQ. The CDR3 has 17 amino acids. CDR3 amino acids: CASSRSQTSGTYNEQFF. DNA of the CDR3: TGCGCCAGCAGCCGCTCCCAGACTAGCGGGACCTACAATGAGCAGTTCTTC.

This clone was observed a handful of times. The chain combines TRBV6-1 with TRBJ1-3, with D maybe TRBD1 (5 bases). Germline CDR1 is MNHNS and CDR2 is SASEGT. This CDR3 spans 13 amino acids. V lost 7 bases, J lost 2 bases, and 9 bases lay in between. CDR3 sequence reads: CASTPGPGNTIYF. CDR3 sequence (DNA): TGTGCCAGCACCCCGGGACCTGGAAACACCATATATTTT.

V is TRBV2 and J is TRBJ1-5; D unresolved. Per germline, CDR1 SNHLY and CDR2 FYNNEI. The CDR3 runs to 15 residues. The V end lost 6 bases, the J end lost 2 bases, and 14 bases lay between the germline ends. DNA of the CDR3: TGTGCCAGCAGCCCTGAGGCTTTGGGCAATCAGCCCCAGCATTTT. Translated, it gives CASSPEALGNQPQHF.

V and J are TRBV5-1 and TRBJ2-1, with 11 bases aligning to TRBD2. The CDR3 is 16 amino acids. The junction had 0 bases not matched to a gene; V was cut back by 0 bases and J by 1 base. The V gene's germline CDR1 is SGHRS and CDR2 YFSETQ. CDR3 DNA sequence: TGCGCCAGCAGCTTGGTAGCGGGAGGGTCCTACAATGAGCAGTTCTTC. Amino acid sequence: CASSLVAGGSYNEQFF. The full variable domain, with the rest looked up from reference TRBV5-1 and TRBJ2-1, is KAGVTQTPRYLIKTRGQQVTLSCSPISGHRSVSWYQQTPGQGLQFLFEYFSETQRNKGNFPGRFSGRQFSNSRSEMNVSTLELGDSALYLCASSLVAGGSYNEQFFGPGTRLTVL.

V and J are TRBV5-1 and TRBJ2-1; TRBD2 agrees at 14 bases. V dropped 4 bases and J dropped 5; count of bases not matched to a gene: 8. The length of the CDR3 is 17 residues. From germline, CDR1 is SGHRS and CDR2 YFSETQ. The CDR3 protein is CASSPGTSGRADNEQFF. As DNA, the CDR3 is TGCGCCAGCAGCCCAGGGACTAGCGGGAGAGCTGACAATGAGCAGTTCTTC.

This chain joins TRBV29-1 and TRBJ1-1, with a possible D match to TRBD1 (5 bases). The V gene's germline CDR1 is SQVTM and CDR2 ANQGSEA. Trimming shortened V by 2 bases and J by 3 bases, and 16 bases separated the two germline ends. The CDR3 runs to 15 residues. The CDR3 region is CSVENGAARDTEAFF. CDR3 DNA sequence: TGCAGCGTTGAAAATGGGGCAGCTCGGGACACTGAAGCTTTCTTT.

This clone was detected only once. The V call is TRBV9, the J call TRBJ2-5; 7 positions match TRBD1. The CDR3 totals 16 residues. Per the germline V gene, CDR1 is SGDLS and CDR2 is YYNGEE. V shed 0 bases, J shed 1 base, and the junction held 6 bases outside the gene matches. CDR3: CASSVEQGMGQETQYF. CDR3 sequence (DNA): TGTGCCAGCAGCGTAGAACAGGGGATGGGCCAAGAGACCCAGTACTTC.